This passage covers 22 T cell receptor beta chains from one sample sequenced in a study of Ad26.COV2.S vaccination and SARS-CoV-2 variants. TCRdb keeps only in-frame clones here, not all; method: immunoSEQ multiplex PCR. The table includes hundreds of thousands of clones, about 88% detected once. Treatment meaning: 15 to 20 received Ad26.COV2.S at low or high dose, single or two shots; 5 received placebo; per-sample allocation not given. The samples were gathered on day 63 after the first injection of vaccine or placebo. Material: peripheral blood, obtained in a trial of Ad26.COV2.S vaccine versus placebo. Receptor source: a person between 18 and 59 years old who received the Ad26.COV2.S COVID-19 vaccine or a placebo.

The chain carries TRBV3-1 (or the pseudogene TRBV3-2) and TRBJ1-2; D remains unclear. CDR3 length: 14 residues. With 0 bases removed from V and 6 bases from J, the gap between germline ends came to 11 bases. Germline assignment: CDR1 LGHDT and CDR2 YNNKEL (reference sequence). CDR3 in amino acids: CASSQEGSPHGYTF. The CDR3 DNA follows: TGTGCCAGCAGCCAAGAGGGTAGCCCACATGGCTACACCTTC.

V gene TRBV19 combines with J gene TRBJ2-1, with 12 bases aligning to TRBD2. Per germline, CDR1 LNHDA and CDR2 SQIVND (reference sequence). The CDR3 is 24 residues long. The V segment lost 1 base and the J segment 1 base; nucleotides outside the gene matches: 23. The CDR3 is CASSIAPRQGAGLAGTGSYNEQFF. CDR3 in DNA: TGTGCCAGTAGTATAGCCCCGAGACAGGGGGCCGGACTAGCGGGGACTGGTTCCTACAATGAGCAGTTCTTC.

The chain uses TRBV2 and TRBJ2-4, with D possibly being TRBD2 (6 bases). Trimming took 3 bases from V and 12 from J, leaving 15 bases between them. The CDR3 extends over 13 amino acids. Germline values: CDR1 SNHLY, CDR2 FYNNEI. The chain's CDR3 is CASSDMGGLGQYF. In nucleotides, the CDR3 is TGTGCCAGCAGTGATATGGGGGGTTTGGGTCAGTACTTC.

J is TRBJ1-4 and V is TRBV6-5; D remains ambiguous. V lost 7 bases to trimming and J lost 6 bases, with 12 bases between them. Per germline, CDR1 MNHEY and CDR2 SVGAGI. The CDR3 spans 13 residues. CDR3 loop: CASNLDVHEKLFF. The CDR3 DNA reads TGTGCCAGCAACTTGGACGTTCATGAAAAACTGTTTTTT.

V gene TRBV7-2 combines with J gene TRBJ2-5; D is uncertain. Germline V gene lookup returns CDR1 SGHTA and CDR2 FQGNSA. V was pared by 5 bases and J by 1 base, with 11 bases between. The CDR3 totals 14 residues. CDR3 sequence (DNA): TGTGCCAGCAGCCTACGACGAACCCAAGAGACCCAGTACTTC. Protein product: CASSLRRTQETQYF.

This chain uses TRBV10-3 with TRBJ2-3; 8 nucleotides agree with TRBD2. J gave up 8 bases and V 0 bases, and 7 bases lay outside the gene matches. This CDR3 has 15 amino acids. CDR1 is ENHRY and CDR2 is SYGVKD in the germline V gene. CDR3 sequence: CAISESPRGELTQYF. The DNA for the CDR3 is TGTGCCATCAGTGAGTCTCCGCGGGGGGAACTTACGCAGTATTTT.

The CDR3 bases are TGTGCCAGCAGTCCCCGAGGGCTAACCCAGACTGAAGCTTTCTTT. Its protein product is CASSPRGLTQTEAFF. The chain carries TRBV27 and TRBJ1-1; unclear D gene. This CDR3 comprises 15 residues. Trimming took 5 bases from V and 5 from J, leaving 18 bases between them. Germline V CDR1 and CDR2: MNHEY, SMNVEV (reference sequence).

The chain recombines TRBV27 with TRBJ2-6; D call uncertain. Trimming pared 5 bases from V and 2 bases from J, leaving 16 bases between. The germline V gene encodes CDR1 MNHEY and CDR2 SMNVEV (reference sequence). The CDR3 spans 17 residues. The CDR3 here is CASSLRAVGPGANVLTF. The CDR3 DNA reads TGTGCCAGCAGTCTCCGTGCTGTGGGTCCTGGGGCCAACGTCCTGACTTTC. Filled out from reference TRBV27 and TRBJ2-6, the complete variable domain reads EAQVTQNPRYLITVTGKKLTVTCSQNMNHEYMSWYRQDPGLGLRQIYYSMNVEVTDKGDVPEGYKVSRKEKRNFPLILESPSPNQTSLYFCASSLRAVGPGANVLTFGAGSRLTVL.

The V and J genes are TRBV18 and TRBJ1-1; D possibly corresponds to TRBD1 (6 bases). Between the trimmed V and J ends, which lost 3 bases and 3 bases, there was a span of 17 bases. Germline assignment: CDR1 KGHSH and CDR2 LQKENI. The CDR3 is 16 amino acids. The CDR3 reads CASSPGGQGMHTEAFF. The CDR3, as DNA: TGTGCCAGCTCACCCGGGGGCCAGGGGATGCACACTGAAGCTTTCTTT.

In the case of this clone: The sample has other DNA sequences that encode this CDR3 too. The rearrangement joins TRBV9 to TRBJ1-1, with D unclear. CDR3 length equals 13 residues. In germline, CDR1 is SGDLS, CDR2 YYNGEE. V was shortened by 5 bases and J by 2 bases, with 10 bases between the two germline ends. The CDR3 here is CASSLDSNTEAFF. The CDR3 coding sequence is TGTGCCAGCAGTCTCGATTCAAACACTGAAGCTTTCTTT.

The CDR3 bases are TGTGCCAGCAGCTTAGCAGGGAATTACGAGCAGTACTTC. Translation: CASSLAGNYEQYF. The chain recombines TRBV7-2 with TRBJ2-7, with D unresolved. CDR1 and CDR2 from the germline V gene are SGHTA and FQGNSA. V lost 0 bases to trimming and J lost 4 bases, with 7 bases between them. This CDR3 spans 13 amino acids.

CDR3 sequence: CASRPPGPDTQYF. The CDR3, as DNA: TGTGCCAGCAGACCCCCGGGACCAGATACGCAGTATTTT. The V and J genes are TRBV7-2 and TRBJ2-3; the D gene could be TRBD1 or TRBD2 (5 bases each). This CDR3 is built from 13 residues. CDR1 and CDR2 (germline): SGHTA, FQGNSA. V shed 6 bases and J shed 4 bases, with 11 bases lying between them.

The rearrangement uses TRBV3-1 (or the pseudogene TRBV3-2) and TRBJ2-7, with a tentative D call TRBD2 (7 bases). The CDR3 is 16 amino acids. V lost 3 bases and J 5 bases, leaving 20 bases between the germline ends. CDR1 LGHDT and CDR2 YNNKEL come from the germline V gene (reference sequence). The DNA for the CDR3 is TGTGCCAGCAGCCAGACTCCCGGGGGGCCAGTGGACGAGCAGTACTTC. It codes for CASSQTPGGPVDEQYF.

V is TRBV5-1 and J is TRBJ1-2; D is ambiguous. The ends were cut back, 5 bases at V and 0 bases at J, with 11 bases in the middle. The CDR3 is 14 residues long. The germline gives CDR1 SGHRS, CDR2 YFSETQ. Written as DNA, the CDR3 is TGCGCCAGCAGATATCAGGCTGCTAACTATGGCTACACCTTC. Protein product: CASRYQAANYGYTF.

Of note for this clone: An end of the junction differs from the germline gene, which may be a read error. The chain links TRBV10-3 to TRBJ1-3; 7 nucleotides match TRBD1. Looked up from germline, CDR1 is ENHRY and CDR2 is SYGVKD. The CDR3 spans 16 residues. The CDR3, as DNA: TGTGCCATCAGTGAGTCCGGGACAGCGTCTGGGAACACCATATATTTT. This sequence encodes CAISESGTASGNTIYF.

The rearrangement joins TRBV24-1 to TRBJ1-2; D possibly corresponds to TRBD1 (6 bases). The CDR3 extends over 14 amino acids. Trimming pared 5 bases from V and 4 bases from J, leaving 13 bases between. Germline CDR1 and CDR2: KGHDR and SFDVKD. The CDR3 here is CATSAVDRTYGYTF. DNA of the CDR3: TGTGCCACCAGTGCCGTTGACAGGACCTATGGCTACACCTTC.

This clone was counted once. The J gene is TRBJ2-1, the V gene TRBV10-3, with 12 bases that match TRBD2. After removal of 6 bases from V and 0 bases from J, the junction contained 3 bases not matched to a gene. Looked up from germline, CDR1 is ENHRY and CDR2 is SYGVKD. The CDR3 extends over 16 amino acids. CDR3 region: CAISGLAGSSYNEQFF. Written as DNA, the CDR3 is TGTGCCATCAGCGGACTAGCGGGGAGCTCCTACAATGAGCAGTTCTTC.

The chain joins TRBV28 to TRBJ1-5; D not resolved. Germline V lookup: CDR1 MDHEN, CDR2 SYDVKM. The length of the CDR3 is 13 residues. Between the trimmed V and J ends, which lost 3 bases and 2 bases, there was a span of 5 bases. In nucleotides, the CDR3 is TGTGCCAGCAGTTTGTACGGCAATCAGCCCCAGCATTTT. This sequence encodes CASSLYGNQPQHF.

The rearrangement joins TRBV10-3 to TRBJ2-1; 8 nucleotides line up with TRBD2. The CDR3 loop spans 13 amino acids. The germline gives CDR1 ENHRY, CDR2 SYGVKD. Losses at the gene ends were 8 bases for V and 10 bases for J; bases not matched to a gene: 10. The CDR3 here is CAIGTRTSGEQFF. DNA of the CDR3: TGTGCCATCGGGACTAGAACGTCTGGAGAGCAGTTCTTC.

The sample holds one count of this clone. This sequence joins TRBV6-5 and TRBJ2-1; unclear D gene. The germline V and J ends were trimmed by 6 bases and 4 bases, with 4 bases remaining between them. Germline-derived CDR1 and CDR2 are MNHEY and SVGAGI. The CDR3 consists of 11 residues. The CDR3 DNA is TGTGCCAGCAGCCGTTACAATGAGCAGTTCTTC. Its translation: CASSRYNEQFF.

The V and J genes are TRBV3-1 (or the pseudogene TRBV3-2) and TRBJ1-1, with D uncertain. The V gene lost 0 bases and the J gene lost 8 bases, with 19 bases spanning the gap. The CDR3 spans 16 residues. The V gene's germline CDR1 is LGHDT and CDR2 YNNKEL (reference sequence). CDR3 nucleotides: TGTGCCAGCAGCCAAGAAAGCCCTCACCCCGTTGAGGAAGCTTTCTTT. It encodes CASSQESPHPVEEAFF.

CDR3 in DNA: TGTGCCAGCAGCCAAGTTTGGGGCCCGAACACTGAAGCTTTCTTT. As protein: CASSQVWGPNTEAFF. The rearrangement uses TRBV14 and TRBJ1-1, with TRBD1 as a possible D gene (5 bases). V lost 1 base and J lost 1, with 10 bases in between. The CDR3 consists of 15 residues. Germline V CDR1 and CDR2: SGHDN, FVKESK.